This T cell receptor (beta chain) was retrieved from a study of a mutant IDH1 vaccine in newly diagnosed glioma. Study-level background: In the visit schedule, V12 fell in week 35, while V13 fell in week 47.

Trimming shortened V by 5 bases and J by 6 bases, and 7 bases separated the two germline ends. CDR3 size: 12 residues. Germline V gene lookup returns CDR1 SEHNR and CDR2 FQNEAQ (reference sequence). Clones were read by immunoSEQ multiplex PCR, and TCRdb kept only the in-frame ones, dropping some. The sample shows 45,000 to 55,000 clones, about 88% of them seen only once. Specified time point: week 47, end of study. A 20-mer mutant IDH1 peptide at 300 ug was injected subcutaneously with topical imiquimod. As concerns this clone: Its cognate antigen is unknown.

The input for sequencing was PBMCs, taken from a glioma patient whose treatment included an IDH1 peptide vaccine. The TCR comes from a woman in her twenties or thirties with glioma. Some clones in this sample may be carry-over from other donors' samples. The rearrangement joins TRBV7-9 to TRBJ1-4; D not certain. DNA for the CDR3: TGTGCCAGCAGCCCAACGTATGAAAAACTGTTTTTT. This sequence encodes CASSPTYEKLFF.